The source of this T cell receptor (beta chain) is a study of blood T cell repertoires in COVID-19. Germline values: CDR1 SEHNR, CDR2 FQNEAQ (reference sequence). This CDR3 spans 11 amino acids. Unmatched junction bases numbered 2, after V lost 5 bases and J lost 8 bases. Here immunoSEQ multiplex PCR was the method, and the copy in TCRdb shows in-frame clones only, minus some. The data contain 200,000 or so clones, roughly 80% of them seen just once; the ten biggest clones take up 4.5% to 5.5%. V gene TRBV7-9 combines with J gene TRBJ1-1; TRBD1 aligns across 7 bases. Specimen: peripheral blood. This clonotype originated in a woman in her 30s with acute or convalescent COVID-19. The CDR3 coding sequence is TGTGCCAGCAGCCCGACAGGGGAAGCTTTCTTT. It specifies CASSPTGEAFF.